The 11 T cell receptor beta chains listed next were all sequenced from one sample in a study of blood T cell repertoires in COVID-19. Repertoires were generated with immunoSEQ multiplex PCR, while TCRdb's copy carries only in-frame clones and drops some. The sample has a few hundred thousand clones, approximately 90% seen once. The sequenced material came from PBMCs or T cells enriched from blood (not recorded which). The receptors were gathered from a young man who had recovered from COVID-19.

V and J are TRBV2 and TRBJ1-2; 10 positions agree with TRBD1. The J segment lost 7 bases and the V segment lost 4 bases, leaving 6 bases of the junction unmatched. There are 14 residues in the CDR3. Per the germline V gene, CDR1 is SNHLY and CDR2 is FYNNEI. CDR3 amino acids: CASSARQGARGYTF. In DNA, the CDR3 is TGTGCCAGCAGTGCCCGACAGGGGGCGCGTGGCTACACCTTC.

The rearrangement links TRBV4-1 to TRBJ2-3; perhaps TRBD1 as D (6 bases). Deletions cut 4 bases from V and 4 bases from J, with 18 bases between. The germline CDR1 and CDR2 sequences are MGHRA and YSYEKL. CDR3 length: 16 amino acids. CDR3 DNA sequence: TGCGCCAGCAGCCTAATGGGTAGGGGGTCGGCAGATACGCAGTATTTT. Protein product: CASSLMGRGSADTQYF.

This chain connects TRBV15 to TRBJ1-3; D possibly corresponds to TRBD1 (6 bases). The germline gives CDR1 LNHNV, CDR2 YYDKDF (reference sequence). This CDR3 region has 15 residues. Trimming shortened V by 0 bases and J by 3 bases, and 9 bases separated the two germline ends. The CDR3 here is CATSRDGQRGNTIYF. The CDR3, as DNA: TGTGCCACCAGCAGAGATGGACAGCGTGGAAACACCATATATTTT.

This CDR3 reads CASSLPGTREGEQFF. Here the CDR3 DNA reads TGTGCCAGCAGCCTACCCGGGACTAGGGAGGGTGAGCAGTTCTTC. The chain links TRBV3-1 (or the pseudogene TRBV3-2) to TRBJ2-1; 8 bases align to TRBD2. This CDR3 has 15 residues. Germline assignment: CDR1 LGHDT and CDR2 YNNKEL (reference sequence). Losses at the gene ends were 4 bases for V and 9 bases for J; bases not matched to a gene: 11.

V usage is TRBV7-9 and J usage is TRBJ2-1; 7 positions match TRBD2. Germline-derived CDR1 and CDR2 are SEHNR and FQNEAQ (reference sequence). The CDR3 runs 12 residues. After removal of 3 bases from V and 7 bases from J, the junction contained 0 bases not matched to a gene. The CDR3 nucleotides are TGTGCCAGCAGCTTCGGGAGGAATGAGCAGTTCTTC. Residues: CASSFGRNEQFF.

The chain is built from TRBV19 and TRBJ2-1; TRBD2 matches 7 bases. The CDR3 length is 17 residues. Germline CDR1 is LNHDA and CDR2 is SQIVND (reference sequence). The ends lost 4 bases at V and 0 bases at J; junction bases unmatched: 9. CDR3 nucleotides: TGTGCCAGTAGTAGTCCCGACGGGAGGCGCTCCTACAATGAGCAGTTCTTC. Translating it yields CASSSPDGRRSYNEQFF.

The rearrangement uses TRBV6-5 and TRBJ2-7; 7 bases are shared with TRBD1. The junction had 9 bases not matched to a gene; V was cut back by 7 bases and J by 0 bases. The CDR3 length is 15 residues. Germline CDR1 and CDR2: MNHEY and SVGAGI. The CDR3 protein is CASKRQGENSYEQYF. CDR3 nucleotide sequence: TGTGCCAGCAAAAGACAGGGTGAAAACTCCTACGAGCAGTACTTC.

The gene calls are TRBV2 and TRBJ2-7; maybe TRBD1 (5 bases). This CDR3 region has 14 residues. Trimming pared 6 bases from V and 0 bases from J, leaving 12 bases between. Germline CDR1 is SNHLY and CDR2 is FYNNEI. DNA of the CDR3: TGTGCCAGCAGGCGGCAGGGTACCTCCTACGAGCAGTACTTC. Residues: CASRRQGTSYEQYF.

V and J are TRBV28 and TRBJ1-5, with 7 nucleotides matching TRBD1. V dropped 3 bases and J dropped 0; count of bases not matched to a gene: 14. Germline loops: CDR1 MDHEN, CDR2 SYDVKM. This CDR3 has 19 residues. Here the CDR3 DNA reads TGTGCCAGCAGTTTGCGTTTCCGGGACAGTTATTATAGCAATCAGCCCCAGCATTTT. Protein: CASSLRFRDSYYSNQPQHF.

The chain is built from TRBV5-1 and TRBJ2-3, with D perhaps TRBD2 (5 bases). V dropped 2 bases and J dropped 0 bases, with 16 bases sitting between them. Germline V CDR1 and CDR2: SGHRS, YFSETQ. The CDR3 loop spans 17 amino acids. The CDR3 DNA reads TGCGCCAGCAGCTTCACCGGGTCGGGAATCAGCACAGATACGCAGTATTTT. Translation gives CASSFTGSGISTDTQYF.

The chain joins TRBV6-5 to TRBJ2-7; TRBD2 matches at 15 bases. This CDR3 comprises 16 residues. Unmatched junction bases numbered 2, after V lost 0 bases and J lost 5 bases. Germline CDR1 MNHEY, CDR2 SVGAGI. CDR3: CASSYSGLAGGHEQYF. CDR3 nucleotides: TGTGCCAGCAGTTACTCGGGACTAGCGGGAGGCCACGAGCAGTACTTC.